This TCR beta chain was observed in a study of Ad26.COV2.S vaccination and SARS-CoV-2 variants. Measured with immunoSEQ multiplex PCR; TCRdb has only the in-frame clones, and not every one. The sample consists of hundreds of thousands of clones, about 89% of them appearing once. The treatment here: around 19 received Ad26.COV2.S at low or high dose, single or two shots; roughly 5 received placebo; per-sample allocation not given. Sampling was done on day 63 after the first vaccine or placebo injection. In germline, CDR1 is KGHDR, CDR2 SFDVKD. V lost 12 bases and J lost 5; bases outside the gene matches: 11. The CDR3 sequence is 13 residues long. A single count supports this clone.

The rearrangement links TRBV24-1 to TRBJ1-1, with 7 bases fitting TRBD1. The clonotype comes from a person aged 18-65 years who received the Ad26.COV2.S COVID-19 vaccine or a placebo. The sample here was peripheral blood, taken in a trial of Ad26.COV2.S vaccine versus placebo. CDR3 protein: CAAQGGAETEAFF. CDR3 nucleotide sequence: TGTGCCGCTCAGGGGGGCGCAGAAACTGAAGCTTTCTTT.